This T cell receptor (beta chain) was recovered during a study of CD8 T cells in Susac syndrome. Sequencing of TCR beta was performed on blood CD8+ T cells and on blood CD4+ T cells. This CDR3 is 13 amino acids long. The ends were cut back, 4 bases at V and 5 bases at J, with 11 bases in the middle. Random hexamers primed reverse transcription of roughly 0.45 to 1 ug RNA. A single record per CDR3 protein comes from TCRdb applying MiXCR to the immunoSEQ multiplex PCR reads. The data hold over 130,000 distinct CDR3 sequences, with over 90% observed a single time. The V gene is TRBV12-3 or TRBV12-4, the J gene TRBJ2-5; D is possibly TRBD1 or TRBD2 (6 bases each). Material: CD4+ T cells from PBMCs. The TCR sequence derives from a human donor with Susac syndrome. This CDR3 is CASSWRGMETQYF. The CDR3 DNA reads as TGTGCCAGCAGTTGGAGGGGGATGGAGACCCAGTACTTC.